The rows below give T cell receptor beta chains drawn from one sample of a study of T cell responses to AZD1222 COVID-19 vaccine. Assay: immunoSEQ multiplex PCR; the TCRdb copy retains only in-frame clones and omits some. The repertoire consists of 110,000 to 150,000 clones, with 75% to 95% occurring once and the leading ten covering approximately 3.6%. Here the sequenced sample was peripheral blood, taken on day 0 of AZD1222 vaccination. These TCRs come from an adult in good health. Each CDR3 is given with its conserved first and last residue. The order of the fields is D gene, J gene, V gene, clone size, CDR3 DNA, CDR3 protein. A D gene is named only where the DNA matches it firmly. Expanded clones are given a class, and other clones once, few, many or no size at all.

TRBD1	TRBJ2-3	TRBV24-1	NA	TGTGCCACCAGTGAACCGGGACAGGGCACAGATACGCAGTATTTT	CATSEPGQGTDTQYF
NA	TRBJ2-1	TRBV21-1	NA	TGTGCCAGCAGCAACAAGCGGGAGGTCTACAATGAGCAGTTCTTC	CASSNKREVYNEQFF
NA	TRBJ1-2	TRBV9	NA	TGTGCCAGCAGCCCTCGGGGTAGGGACCTTGGCTACACCTTC	CASSPRGRDLGYTF
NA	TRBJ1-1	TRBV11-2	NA	TGTGCCAGCAGCTTGGATCACGTATGGGGCACTGAAGCTTTCTTT	CASSLDHVWGTEAFF
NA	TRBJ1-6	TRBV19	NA	TGTGCCAGTAGTGAAGGGGGTGGTTCACCCCTCCACTTT	CASSEGGGSPLHF
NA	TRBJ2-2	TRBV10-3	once	TGTGCCATCAGTGAGGGTGAAAGCGCCGGGGAGCTGTTTTTT	CAISEGESAGELFF
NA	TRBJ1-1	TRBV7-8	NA	TGTGCCAGCAGCTTAAAACGGGAAGGCACTGAAGCTTTCTTT	CASSLKREGTEAFF
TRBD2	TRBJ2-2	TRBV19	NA	TGTGCCAGTAGTATAGAGGGACTAGCGGTCCTCACCGGGGAGCTGTTTTTT	CASSIEGLAVLTGELFF
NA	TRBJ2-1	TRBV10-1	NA	TGCGCCAGCGGAACGATAGGCGACAATGAGCAGTTCTTC	CASGTIGDNEQFF
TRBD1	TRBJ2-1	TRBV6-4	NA	TGTACCAGCAGTGACGGGACAGGGGGGAATGAGCAGTTCTTC	CTSSDGTGGNEQFF